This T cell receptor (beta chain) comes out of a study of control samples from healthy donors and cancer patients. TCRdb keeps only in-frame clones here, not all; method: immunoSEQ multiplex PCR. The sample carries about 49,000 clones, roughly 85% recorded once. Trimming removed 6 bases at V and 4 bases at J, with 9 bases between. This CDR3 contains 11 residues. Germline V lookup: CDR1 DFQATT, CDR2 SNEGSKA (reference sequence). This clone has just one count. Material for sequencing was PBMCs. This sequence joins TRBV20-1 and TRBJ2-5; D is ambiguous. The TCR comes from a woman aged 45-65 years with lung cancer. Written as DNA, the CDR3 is TGCAGTGCCCCGGCCGTAGAGACCCAGTACTTC. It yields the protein CSAPAVETQYF.